There are many counts of the clone carrying this TCR beta chain. Its antigen is not known. This sample is part of a study of CD8 T cells in ankylosing spondylitis. Overall study findings and caveats: Reportedly, matched ankylosing spondylitis synovial fluid was significantly enriched for disease-linked clones. A TCR beta motif made of fewer than ten highly homologous variants seemed typical of ankylosing spondylitis blood. Past research had described some motif variants in reactive arthritis synovial fluid and blood.

A single record per CDR3 protein comes from TCRdb applying MiXCR to the 5' RACE reads. The data contain about 210,000 distinct CDR3 sequences, around 6.6% of them singletons. V lost 2 bases, J lost 0 bases, and 6 bases stayed unmatched. The CDR3 runs 15 residues. CDR1 is DFQATT and CDR2 is SNEGSKA in the germline V gene (reference sequence). Source material: blood, either unsorted or a sorted T cell fraction (not recorded which). The clonotype originates from a male donor with ankylosing spondylitis. The chain has TRBV20-1 and TRBJ1-1, with TRBD1 matching over 7 bases. CDR3 DNA: TGCAGTGCTAGACCGGGACAGCGTATGAACACTGAAGCTTTCTTT. It encodes CSARPGQRMNTEAFF.